These T cell receptor beta chains were read from a single sample in a study of cytomegalovirus exposure and HLA in healthy donors. Sequenced by immunoSEQ multiplex PCR; TCRdb stores in-frame clones only, minus some. Counted here are approximately 160,000 clones, roughly four fifths occurring once; the ten biggest clones make up around 4.3%. The sequencing input was PBMCs. The receptors were sampled from a man between 50 and 59 years old in good health and CMV-seropositive. CDR3s include the opening cysteine and the closing phenylalanine or tryptophan.

j_gene: TRBJ1-2; v_gene: TRBV28; CDR3aa: CASSPDRIYGYTF
j_gene: TRBJ1-6; v_gene: TRBV6-1; CDR3aa: CASREGSPLHF
j_gene: TRBJ1-1; v_gene: TRBV21-1; CDR3aa: CASSKAPLPSLNTEAFF
j_gene: TRBJ1-2; v_gene: TRBV4-2; CDR3aa: CASSQDTGEVGYGYTF
j_gene: TRBJ1-5; v_gene: TRBV28; CDR3aa: CASRGGAGVPQHF
j_gene: TRBJ1-5; v_gene: TRBV6-1; CDR3aa: CASSGRGSSNQPQHF
j_gene: TRBJ2-2; v_gene: TRBV9; CDR3aa: CASSVVAGANTGELFF
j_gene: TRBJ1-1; v_gene: TRBV11-2; CDR3aa: CASSTGVNTEAFF
j_gene: TRBJ2-7; v_gene: TRBV19; CDR3aa: CASRPMGRDVFYEQYF
j_gene: TRBJ2-1; v_gene: TRBV7-3; CDR3aa: CASSLSGSSYNEQFF
j_gene: TRBJ2-2; v_gene: TRBV2; CDR3aa: CASRKRGGRDTGELFF
j_gene: TRBJ1-2; v_gene: TRBV28; CDR3aa: CASSLLRQQSSYTF
j_gene: TRBJ2-5; v_gene: TRBV6-1; CDR3aa: CASSATRASFGAQYF
j_gene: TRBJ1-1; v_gene: TRBV27; CDR3aa: CASSLSGRVASRHTEAFF
j_gene: TRBJ2-3; v_gene: TRBV29-1; CDR3aa: CSVGGKRVAVADTQYF
j_gene: TRBJ2-5; v_gene: TRBV9; CDR3aa: CASSAPAQETQYF
j_gene: TRBJ1-2; v_gene: TRBV15; CDR3aa: CATSRFPKEGTTDGYTF
j_gene: TRBJ2-1; v_gene: TRBV28; CDR3aa: CASSKPYNEQFF
j_gene: TRBJ2-1; v_gene: TRBV18; CDR3aa: CASSSETGSNEQFF
j_gene: TRBJ2-2; v_gene: TRBV27; CDR3aa: CASSLSYSGTGELFF
j_gene: TRBJ1-5; v_gene: TRBV7-8; CDR3aa: CASSLEGLSNQPQHF
j_gene: TRBJ1-1; v_gene: TRBV6-6; CDR3aa: CASSYTSREIEAFF
j_gene: TRBJ2-6; v_gene: TRBV27; CDR3aa: CASREQGAGANVLTF
j_gene: TRBJ1-1; v_gene: TRBV25-1; CDR3aa: CASSEAGGTSNTEAFF
j_gene: TRBJ2-1; v_gene: TRBV9; CDR3aa: CASRSGRAGGEQFF
j_gene: TRBJ1-6; v_gene: TRBV6-1; CDR3aa: CASSEKEGDSSPLHF
j_gene: TRBJ2-7; v_gene: TRBV5-1; CDR3aa: CASSPGTGAHEQYF
j_gene: TRBJ1-1; v_gene: TRBV7-6; CDR3aa: CASSFGADTEAFF
j_gene: TRBJ2-3; v_gene: TRBV2; CDR3aa: CASSALAGGPNTQYF
j_gene: TRBJ1-1; v_gene: TRBV25-1; CDR3aa: CASRGGGNTEAFF
j_gene: TRBJ2-2; v_gene: TRBV5-1; CDR3aa: CASSLGGGDTGELFF
j_gene: TRBJ2-1; v_gene: TRBV6-6; CDR3aa: CASSSSRTGRNEQFF
j_gene: TRBJ1-1; v_gene: TRBV30; CDR3aa: CAWNPGLINTEAFF
j_gene: TRBJ1-3; v_gene: TRBV4-1; CDR3aa: CASSQEGQGPTSGNTIYF
j_gene: TRBJ1-4; v_gene: TRBV5-4; CDR3aa: CASSPSQGMGLFF
j_gene: TRBJ2-4; v_gene: TRBV28; CDR3aa: CASRRQGTKNIQYF
j_gene: TRBJ2-1; v_gene: TRBV5-1; CDR3aa: CASSLASGGLNEQFF
j_gene: TRBJ2-7; v_gene: TRBV10-2; CDR3aa: CASEMADEQYF
j_gene: TRBJ2-5; v_gene: TRBV11-1; CDR3aa: CASSSSYQETQYF
j_gene: TRBJ2-7; v_gene: TRBV27; CDR3aa: CASSFYGGTYEQYF
j_gene: TRBJ2-5; v_gene: TRBV11-2; CDR3aa: CASSSSWTGVGGQETQYF